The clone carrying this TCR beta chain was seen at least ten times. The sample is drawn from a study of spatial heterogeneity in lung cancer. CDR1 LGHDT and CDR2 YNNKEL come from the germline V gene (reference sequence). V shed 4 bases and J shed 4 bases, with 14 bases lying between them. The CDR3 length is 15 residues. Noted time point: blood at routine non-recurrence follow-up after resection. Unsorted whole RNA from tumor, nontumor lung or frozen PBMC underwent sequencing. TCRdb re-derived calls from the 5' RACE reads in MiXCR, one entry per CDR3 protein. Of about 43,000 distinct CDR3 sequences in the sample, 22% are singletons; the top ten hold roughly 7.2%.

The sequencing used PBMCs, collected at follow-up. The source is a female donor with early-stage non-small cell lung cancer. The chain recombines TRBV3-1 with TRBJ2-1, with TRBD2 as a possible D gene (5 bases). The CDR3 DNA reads TGTGCCAGCAGCCGCACCGGCGGGCTTTACAATGAGCAGTTCTTC. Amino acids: CASSRTGGLYNEQFF.